Here is one TCR beta chain with its context. Per the original methods: Quantification of nucleated cells was approximated via reference gene primer amplification. Here immunoSEQ multiplex PCR was the method, and the copy in TCRdb shows in-frame clones only, minus some. V and J calls and clone size are given by that table; D and trimming were obtained from the DNA. The sample contains 58,000 or so clones, about 79% of which appear only once. This sample was taken from a study of blood T cell repertoires in COVID-19. Looking at the study overall: Acute and convalescent COVID-19 specimens originated in the United States, Italy and Spain. From T cells, B-cell-depleted T cells, or PBMCs came the material, which was cDNA or gDNA.

Looked up from germline, CDR1 is WSHSY and CDR2 is SAAADI. The CDR3 covers 13 residues. V dropped 2 bases and J dropped 7 bases, with 11 bases sitting between them. Material: peripheral blood. This TCR derives from a human donor in a cohort sampled during active COVID-19. This chain uses TRBV10-2 with TRBJ1-1; D remains unclear. This CDR3 is CASSELLLIEAFF. The CDR3 bases are TGCGCCAGCAGTGAGCTACTACTAATTGAAGCTTTCTTT.